This note documents a single T cell receptor beta chain sequence. TCRdb used MiXCR to reprocess the RT-PCR reads, holding one entry per CDR3 protein. The data contain 180,000 or so distinct CDR3 sequences, about 12% of them singletons. With 1 base removed from V and 3 bases from J, the gap between germline ends came to 18 bases. Germline V gene data show CDR1 as SGHAT and CDR2 as FQNNGV. The CDR3 length is 17 residues. This sample stems from a study of response to subunit inactivated influenza vaccine. These data also formed part of another study, on T cells expressing NK-cell markers. Per that paper: What made the TCR beta cDNA was 5'RACE template switching with UMIs. Serological testing identified seven of the eight sequenced donors as HCMV-seropositive and one as seronegative. T cells sorted in several experiments were restricted to alpha-beta TCR T cells by an anti-gamma-delta TCR antibody. Leadership of the CD3+CD56-NKG2C+ fraction also belonged to these clonotypes in four donors. No clear determination of HCMV specificity was made for expanded NKG2C+ T cell clones.

The sequenced sample was CD8+ T cells sorted from PBMCs, obtained 11 to 12 days after vaccination. The clonotype was recovered from a man aged 45 to 65 who received an inactivated influenza vaccine. The rearrangement joins TRBV11-2 to TRBJ2-5; D uncertain. The CDR3 nucleotides are TGTGCCAGCAGCTTAGTTATTACTATACGACCTAAAGAGACCCAGTACTTC. Protein sequence: CASSLVITIRPKETQYF.